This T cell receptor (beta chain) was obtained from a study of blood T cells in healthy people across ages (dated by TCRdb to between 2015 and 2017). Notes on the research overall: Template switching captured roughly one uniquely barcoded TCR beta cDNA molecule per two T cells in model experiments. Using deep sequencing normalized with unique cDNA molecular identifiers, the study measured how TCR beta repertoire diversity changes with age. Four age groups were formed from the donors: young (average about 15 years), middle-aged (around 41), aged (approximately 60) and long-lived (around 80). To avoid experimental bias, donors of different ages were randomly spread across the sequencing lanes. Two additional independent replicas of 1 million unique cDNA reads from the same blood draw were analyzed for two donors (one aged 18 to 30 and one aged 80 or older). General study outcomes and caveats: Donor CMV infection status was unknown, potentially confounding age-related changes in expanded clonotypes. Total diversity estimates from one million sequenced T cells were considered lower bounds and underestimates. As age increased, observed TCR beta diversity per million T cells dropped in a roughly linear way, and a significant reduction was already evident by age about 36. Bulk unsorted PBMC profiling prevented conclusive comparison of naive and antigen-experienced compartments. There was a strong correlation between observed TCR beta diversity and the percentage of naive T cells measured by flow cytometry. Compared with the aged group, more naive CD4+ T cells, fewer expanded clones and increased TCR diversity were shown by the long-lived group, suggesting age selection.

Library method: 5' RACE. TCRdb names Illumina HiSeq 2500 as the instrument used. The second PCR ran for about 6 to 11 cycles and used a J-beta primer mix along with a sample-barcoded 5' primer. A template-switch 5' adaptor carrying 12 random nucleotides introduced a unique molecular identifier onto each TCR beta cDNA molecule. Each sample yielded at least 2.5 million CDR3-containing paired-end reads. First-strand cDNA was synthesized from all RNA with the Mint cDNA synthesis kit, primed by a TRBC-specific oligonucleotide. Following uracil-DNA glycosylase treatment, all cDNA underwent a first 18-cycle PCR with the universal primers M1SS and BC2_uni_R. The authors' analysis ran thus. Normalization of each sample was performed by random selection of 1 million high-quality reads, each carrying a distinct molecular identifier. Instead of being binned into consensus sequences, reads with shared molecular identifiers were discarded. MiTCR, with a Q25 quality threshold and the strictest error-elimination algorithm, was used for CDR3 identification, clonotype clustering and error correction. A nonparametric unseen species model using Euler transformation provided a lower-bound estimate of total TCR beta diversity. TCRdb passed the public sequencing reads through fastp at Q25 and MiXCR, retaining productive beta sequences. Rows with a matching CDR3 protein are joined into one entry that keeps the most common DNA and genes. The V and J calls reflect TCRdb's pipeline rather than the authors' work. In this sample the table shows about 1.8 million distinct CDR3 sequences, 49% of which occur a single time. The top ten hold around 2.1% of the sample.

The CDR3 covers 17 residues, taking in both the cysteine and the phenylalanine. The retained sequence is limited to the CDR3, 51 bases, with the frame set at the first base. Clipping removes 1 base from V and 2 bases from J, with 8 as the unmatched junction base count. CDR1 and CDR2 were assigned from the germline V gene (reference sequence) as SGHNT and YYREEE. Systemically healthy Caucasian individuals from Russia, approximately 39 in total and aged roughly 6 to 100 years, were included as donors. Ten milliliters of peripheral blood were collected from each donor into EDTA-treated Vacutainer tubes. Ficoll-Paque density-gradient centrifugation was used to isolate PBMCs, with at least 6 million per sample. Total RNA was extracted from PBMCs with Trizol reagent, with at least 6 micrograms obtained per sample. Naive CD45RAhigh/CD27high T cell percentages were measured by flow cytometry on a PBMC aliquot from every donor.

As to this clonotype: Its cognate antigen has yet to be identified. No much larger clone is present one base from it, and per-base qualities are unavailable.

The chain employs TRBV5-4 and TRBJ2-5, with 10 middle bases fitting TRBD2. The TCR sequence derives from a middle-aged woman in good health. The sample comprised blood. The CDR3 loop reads CASSLLVLAGEQETQYF. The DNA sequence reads TGTGCCAGCAGCTTGTTGGTTCTAGCGGGGGAGCAAGAGACCCAGTACTTC.